This TCR beta chain was obtained from a study of T cell responses to AZD1222 COVID-19 vaccine (dated by TCRdb to about 2021). In terms of the full investigation: AZD1222 recipients whose second dose came at about 4 weeks and those whose second dose came at about 12 weeks were combined into one group, since spike-specific TCR depth and breadth did not differ between the two schedules. A total of around 240 trial participants underwent TCR sequencing, of whom nearly 210 had received two doses of AZD1222 and around 25 had received two doses of the MenACWY control vaccine. Enrollment into the trials was organized by age into subgroups of 18-55, 56-69 and 70-plus years, and those subgroups contained around 150, 28 and 57 TCR-sequenced participants, respectively.

As to this clone: The antigen it recognizes is unknown. No much larger clone is present one base from it, and per-base qualities are unavailable.

Points the paper makes about the study in general: In the small 56-69-year group, the increase in depth fell short of significance, most likely because of low power. A significant rise in spike-specific TCR breadth and depth was observed after two AZD1222 doses relative to day 0 and relative to MenACWY recipients. Because no samples from the day 14 peak response were available, repertoires could be characterized only after the peak T cell response. Only five or six AZD1222 recipients were SARS-CoV-2 seropositive at baseline, limiting conclusions about previously exposed vaccinees. Reportedly, almost half of the unique spike-specific TCRs recognized epitopes lying outside the regions that are mutated in the B.1.351 and B.1.1.7 variants. The vaccine-associated CD4 TCRs covered the entire spike protein, and the dominant responses fell in regions 160-218 and 743-854. Participants were mostly white British and included more females than males, and it was suggested by the authors that clonal diversity may have been underestimated.

What the time point label conveys for this sample: baseline before first vaccination. The vaccinee samples were drawn from two UK trials, COV001 and COV002, one of which was a single-blind randomized controlled phase 2/3 trial testing AZD1222 (ChAdOx1 nCoV-19) in healthy adults. For TCRbeta chain sequencing, PBMC samples were collected from trial participants at day 0 and at day 28 after the second dose. The CDR3 regions of human TCRbeta chains were analyzed by immunosequencing. The paper's data handling went like this. TCRs in the repertoires were compared against a reference library of SARS-CoV-2-specific TCRs that had been generated with the MIRA antigen-specificity platform. Breadth was defined as the fraction of unique TCRs that were SARS-CoV-2-associated. Depth was defined as the fraction of total T cells that were SARS-CoV-2-associated. Using the MIRA data, every spike-specific TCR was mapped to the spike region that the TCR reacted to and assigned to either a CD4 or a CD8 class. Log10-transformed breadth and depth values were compared by one-way ANOVA with Sidak's multiple comparisons tests. The table was pulled from immuneACCESS by TCRdb, which kept in-frame rearrangements only. Such tables lose some clones; where checked, under half of the loss comes from unresolved V genes, and the rest has no known cause. V and J calls and clone size follow that table, whereas D and trimming were derived from the DNA. The table for this sample lists 85,000 to 95,000 clones; nearly 90% of them were counted only once. Roughly 8.1% of the sample rests with the top ten.

Here the sequenced sample was peripheral blood, taken on day 0 of AZD1222 vaccination. The source of this sequence is an adult in good health.

CDR3 loop: CSVDDRSENFF. The DNA sequence follows: TGCAGCGTGGATGACAGGTCTGAGAATTTCTTT. The sequence joins TRBV29-1 to TRBJ1-1; TRBD1 is perhaps the D gene, given 6 matching bases. The CDR3 numbers 11 residues from cysteine through phenylalanine. Only CDR3 DNA is held: 33 bases, read in frame from base 1. Trimming takes 6 bases from V and 13 bases from J, and the germline ends sit 18 bases apart. From the germline V gene, CDR1 is SQVTM and CDR2 is ANQGSEA.